Following are 3 T cell receptor beta chains from one sample sequenced in a study of response to subunit inactivated influenza vaccine. MiXCR was run by TCRdb on the RT-PCR reads, yielding one entry per CDR3 protein. The table shows a few hundred thousand distinct CDR3 sequences, with roughly 22% occurring only once. The source was PBMCs from blood, collected approximately 20 months after vaccination. All receptors come from a man aged 50 to 69 who received an inactivated influenza vaccine.

The V and J genes are TRBV2 and TRBJ2-4, with 7 nucleotides matching TRBD1. The junction had 8 bases not matched to a gene; V was cut back by 6 bases and J by 0 bases. CDR3 length: 16 amino acids. Germline V lookup: CDR1 SNHLY, CDR2 FYNNEI. CDR3 DNA: TGTGCCAGCAGGTTAACAGGGGTAGGAGCCAAAAACATTCAGTACTTC. Its translation: CASRLTGVGAKNIQYF.

This clonotype was recorded a few times. The chain joins TRBV4-3 to TRBJ2-2; possibly TRBD2 for D (6 bases). The CDR3 contains 16 residues. Germline CDR1 and CDR2: LGHNA and YSLEER. The ends were cut back, 1 base at V and 4 bases at J, with 13 bases in the middle. DNA of the CDR3: TGCGCCAGCAGCCAAGGGTGGGGGGTAGGCACCGGGGAGCTGTTTTTT. Translating gives CASSQGWGVGTGELFF.

This clonotype was seen many times. In DNA form, the CDR3 reads TGTGCCAGCAGCTTGACAGGGTTGAACACTGAAGCTTTCTTT. Amino acids: CASSLTGLNTEAFF. The chain links TRBV7-9 to TRBJ1-1, with TRBD1 matching 7 bases. Germline lookup yields CDR1 SEHNR and CDR2 FQNEAQ (reference sequence). J was trimmed by 0 bases and V by 3 bases; bases with no gene match: 1. The CDR3 contains 14 residues.